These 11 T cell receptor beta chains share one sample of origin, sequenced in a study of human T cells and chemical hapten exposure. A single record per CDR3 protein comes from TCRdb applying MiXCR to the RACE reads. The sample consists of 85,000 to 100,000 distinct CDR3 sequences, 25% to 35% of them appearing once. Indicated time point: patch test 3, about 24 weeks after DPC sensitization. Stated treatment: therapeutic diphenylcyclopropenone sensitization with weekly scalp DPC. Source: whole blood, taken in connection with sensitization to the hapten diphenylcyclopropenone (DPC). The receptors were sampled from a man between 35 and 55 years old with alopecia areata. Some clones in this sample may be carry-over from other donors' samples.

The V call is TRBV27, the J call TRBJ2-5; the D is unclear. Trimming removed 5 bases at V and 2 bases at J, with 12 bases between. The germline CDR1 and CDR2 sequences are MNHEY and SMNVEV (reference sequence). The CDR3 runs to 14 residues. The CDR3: CASSPRTLQETQYF. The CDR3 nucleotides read TGTGCCAGCAGTCCCCGGACCCTACAAGAGACCCAGTACTTC.

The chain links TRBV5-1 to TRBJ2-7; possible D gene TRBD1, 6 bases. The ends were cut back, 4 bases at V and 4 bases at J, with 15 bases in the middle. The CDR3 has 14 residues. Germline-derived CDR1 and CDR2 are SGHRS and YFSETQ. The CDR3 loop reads CASSPVRGAYEQYF. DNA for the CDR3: TGCGCCAGCAGCCCGGTCAGGGGAGCATACGAGCAGTACTTC.

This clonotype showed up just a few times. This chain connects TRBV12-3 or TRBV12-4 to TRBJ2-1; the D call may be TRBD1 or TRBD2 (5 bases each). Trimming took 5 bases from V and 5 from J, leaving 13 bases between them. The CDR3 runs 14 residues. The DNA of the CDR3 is TGTGCCAGCAGTCCGGGGACGGAAGACAATGAGCAGTTCTTC. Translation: CASSPGTEDNEQFF.

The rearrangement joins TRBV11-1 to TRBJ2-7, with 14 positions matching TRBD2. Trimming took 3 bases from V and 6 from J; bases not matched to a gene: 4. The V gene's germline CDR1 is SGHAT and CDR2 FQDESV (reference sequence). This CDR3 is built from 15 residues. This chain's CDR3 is CASSFGTSGSGEQYF. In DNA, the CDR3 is TGTGCCAGCAGCTTTGGGACTAGCGGGAGTGGCGAGCAGTACTTC.

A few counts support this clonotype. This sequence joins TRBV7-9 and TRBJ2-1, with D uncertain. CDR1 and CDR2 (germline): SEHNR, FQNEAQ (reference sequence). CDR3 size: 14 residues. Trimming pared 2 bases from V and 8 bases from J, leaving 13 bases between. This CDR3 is CASSLPGLADEQFF. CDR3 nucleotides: TGTGCCAGCAGCTTACCGGGCCTTGCTGATGAGCAGTTCTTC.

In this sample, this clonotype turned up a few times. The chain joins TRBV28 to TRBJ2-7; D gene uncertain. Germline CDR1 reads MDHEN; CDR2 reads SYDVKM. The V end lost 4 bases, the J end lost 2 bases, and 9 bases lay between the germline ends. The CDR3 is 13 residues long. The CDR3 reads CASSSPPPYEQYF. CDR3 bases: TGTGCCAGCAGTTCTCCCCCCCCCTACGAGCAGTACTTC.

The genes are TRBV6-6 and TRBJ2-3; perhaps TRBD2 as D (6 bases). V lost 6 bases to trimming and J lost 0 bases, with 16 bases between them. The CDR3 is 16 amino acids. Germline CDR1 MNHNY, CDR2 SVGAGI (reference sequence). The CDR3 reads CASSPRRATSTDTQYF. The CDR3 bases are TGTGCCAGCAGCCCCAGGAGGGCCACTAGCACAGATACGCAGTATTTT.

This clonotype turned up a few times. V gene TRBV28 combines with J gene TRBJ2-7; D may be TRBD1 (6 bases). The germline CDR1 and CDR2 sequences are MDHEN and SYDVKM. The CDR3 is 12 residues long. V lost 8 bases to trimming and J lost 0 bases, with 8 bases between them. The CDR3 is CASQGTSYEQYF. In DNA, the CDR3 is TGTGCCAGCCAGGGGACCTCCTACGAGCAGTACTTC.

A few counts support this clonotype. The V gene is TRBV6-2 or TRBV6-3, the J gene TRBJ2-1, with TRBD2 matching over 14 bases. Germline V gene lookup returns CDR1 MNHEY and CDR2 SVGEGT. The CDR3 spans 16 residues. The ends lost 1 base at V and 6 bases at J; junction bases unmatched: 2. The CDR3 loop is CASSYFGTSGSNEQFF. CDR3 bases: TGTGCCAGCAGTTACTTCGGGACTAGCGGGAGCAATGAGCAGTTCTTC.

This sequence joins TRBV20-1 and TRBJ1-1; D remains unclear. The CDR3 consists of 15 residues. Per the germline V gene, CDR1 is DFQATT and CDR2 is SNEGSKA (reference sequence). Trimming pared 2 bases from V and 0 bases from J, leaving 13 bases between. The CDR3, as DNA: TGCAGTGCTAGAACCATCCAGCCTATGAACACTGAAGCTTTCTTT. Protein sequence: CSARTIQPMNTEAFF.

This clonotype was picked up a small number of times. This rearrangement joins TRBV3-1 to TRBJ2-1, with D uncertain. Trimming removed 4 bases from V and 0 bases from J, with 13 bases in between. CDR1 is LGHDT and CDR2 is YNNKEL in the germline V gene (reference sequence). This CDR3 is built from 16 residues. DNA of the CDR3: TGTGCCAGCAGCCTCGAGGTCTTCTCCTCCTACAATGAGCAGTTCTTC. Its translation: CASSLEVFSSYNEQFF.